The rows below give T cell receptor beta chains drawn from one sample of a study of immune evolution from preneoplasia to lung adenocarcinoma. The table came from immunoSEQ multiplex PCR; TCRdb's copy has only in-frame clones and leaves some out. The table lists about 26,000 clones, approximately 74% of them singletons. Sequenced: FFPE invasive lung adenocarcinoma tissue. Receptors originate from a person aged 55 to 75 with invasive lung adenocarcinoma. Some clones in this sample may be carry-over from other donors' samples. Each CDR3 is given with its conserved first and last residue. A D gene is named only where the DNA matches it firmly. Clone size is not always given. Where it is, it says once, few, many or a class for expanded clones.

>once|-|TRBJ2-1|TRBV6-6
CASRAGTHISQFF
TGTGCCAGCAGGGCCGGGACTCACATCTCGCAGTTCTTC
>-|TRBD1|TRBJ1-1|TRBV6-5
CASSPRDRGTGAFF
TGTGCCAGCAGTCCCCGGGACAGGGGGACGGGAGCTTTCTTT
>-|TRBD2|TRBJ2-3|TRBV29-1
CSVEDRTSAPDTQYF
TGCAGCGTTGAAGATCGAACTAGCGCACCAGATACGCAGTATTTT
>-|-|TRBJ1-3|TRBV30
CAWSGDTGNTIYF
TGTGCCTGGAGTGGAGACACTGGAAACACCATATATTTT
>-|-|TRBJ1-1|TRBV28
CASSPIEGGFAEAFF
TGTGCCAGCAGTCCCATAGAGGGGGGGTTCGCTGAAGCTTTCTTT
>once|-|TRBJ1-2|TRBV28
CASNGGREGGYTF
TGTGCCAGCAACGGGGGGAGGGAGGGTGGCTACACCTTC
>-|TRBD1|TRBJ2-7|TRBV27
CASSLVGPGQLSYEQYF
TGTGCCAGCAGTCTAGTCGGCCCGGGACAGCTCTCCTACGAGCAGTACTTC
>-|-|TRBJ2-6|TRBV4-2
CASSQEGGANVLTF
TGTGCCAGCAGCCAAGAAGGAGGGGCCAACGTCCTGACTTTC
>-|TRBD1|TRBJ2-5|TRBV5-1
CVSSFEGAYQETQYF
TGCGTCAGCAGCTTTGAGGGGGCGTACCAAGAGACCCAGTACTTC
>-|-|TRBJ1-5|TRBV10-2
CASSEVRDQPQHF
TGCGCCAGCAGTGAGGTGAGGGATCAGCCCCAGCATTTT
>few|-|TRBJ1-2|TRBV28
CASSFGGDGYTF
TGTGCCAGCAGTTTCGGGGGTGATGGCTACACCTTC
>-|TRBD2|TRBJ2-1|TRBV5-1
CASSLEGLALGEQFF
TGCGCCAGCAGCTTGGAGGGACTAGCTCTTGGTGAGCAGTTCTTC
>-|-|TRBJ2-2|TRBV7-9
CASSLEGTGELFF
TGTGCCAGCAGCTTAGAAGGCACCGGGGAGCTGTTTTTT
>-|-|TRBJ1-5|TRBV6-6
CASSSTRDYQPQHF
TGTGCCAGCAGTTCCACCAGGGATTATCAGCCCCAGCATTTT
>few|TRBD1|TRBJ1-1|TRBV4-1
CASSQGRLHPGTGAPRAFF
TGCGCCAGCAGCCAAGGGCGATTACACCCCGGGACAGGGGCTCCCCGGGCTTTCTTT
>-|-|TRBJ2-6|TRBV28
CASSGGTHSGANVLTF
TGTGCCAGCAGTGGCGGCACACACTCTGGGGCCAACGTCCTGACTTTC
>few|-|TRBJ2-5|TRBV28
CASSLAGEVGETQYF
TGTGCCAGCAGTTTAGCCGGGGAGGTGGGTGAGACCCAGTACTTC
>few|-|TRBJ1-1|TRBV2
CASSADSNTEAFF
TGTGCCAGCAGTGCTGATTCGAACACTGAAGCTTTCTTT
>-|-|TRBJ1-5|TRBV11-3
CASSLDVPRADQPQHF
TGTGCCAGCAGCTTAGATGTTCCCCGGGCTGATCAGCCCCAGCATTTT
>-|-|TRBJ2-3|TRBV11-2
CASSPAPGQAGTDTQYF
TGTGCCAGCAGCCCGGCCCCCGGGCAAGCAGGCACAGATACGCAGTATTTT
>-|TRBD2|TRBJ2-7|TRBV5-4
CASSPGGAGAGDEQYF
TGTGCCAGCAGCCCCGGGGGGGCGGGAGCGGGGGACGAGCAGTACTTC
>few|TRBD1|TRBJ2-5|TRBV7-2
CASSSRTGETQYF
TGTGCCAGCAGCTCCCGGACAGGGGAGACCCAGTACTTC
>-|TRBD1|TRBJ2-7|TRBV9
CASSATGGQAWEQYF
TGTGCCAGCAGCGCTACAGGGGGACAGGCGTGGGAGCAGTACTTC
>once|TRBD2|TRBJ2-1|TRBV6-5
CASSYYAGGNEQFF
TGTGCCAGCAGTTACTACGCGGGAGGCAATGAGCAGTTCTTC
>few|TRBD2|TRBJ2-7|TRBV11-3
CASSLDGSGRLYF
TGTGCCAGCAGCTTAGATGGTAGCGGGAGGCTGTACTTC
>-|-|TRBJ1-5|TRBV7-8
CASSLSEGEPQHF
TGTGCCAGCAGCTTAAGCGAGGGGGAGCCCCAGCATTTT
>-|-|TRBJ2-5|TRBV10-1
CASSEWRGRAAGETQYF
TGCGCCAGCAGTGAGTGGAGGGGTCGGGCCGCTGGGGAGACCCAGTACTTC
>-|-|TRBJ2-1|TRBV5-8
CASSIKRLARTNEQFF
TGTGCCAGCAGCATAAAACGCCTAGCGAGAACCAATGAGCAGTTCTTC
>-|-|TRBJ2-7|TRBV4-1
CASSQDEQRYEQYF
TGCGCCAGCAGCCAAGATGAGCAACGCTACGAGCAGTACTTC
>-|-|TRBJ2-3|TRBV9
CASSVAGGPQYF
TGTGCCAGCAGCGTAGCAGGGGGGCCGCAGTATTTT
>-|-|TRBJ1-3|TRBV10-2
CASSEGAPSSSRATIYF
TGCGCCAGCAGTGAGGGGGCGCCGTCAAGTTCGAGAGCCACCATATATTTT
>-|-|TRBJ1-1|TRBV6-6
CASSYRPQGENTEAFF
TGTGCCAGCAGCTACCGTCCCCAGGGCGAAAACACTGAAGCTTTCTTT
>-|-|TRBJ1-2|TRBV28
CASSPLLLYGYTF
TGTGCCAGCAGTCCACTACTCCTCTATGGCTACACCTTC
>few|TRBD1|TRBJ2-4|TRBV7-3
CASSLSSKSDRRNIQYF
TGTGCCAGCAGCTTAAGTTCGAAGTCGGACAGGCGGAACATTCAGTACTTC
>-|-|TRBJ1-1|TRBV5-4
CASSLSQSGGTEAFF
TGTGCCAGCAGCTTGAGCCAGTCTGGGGGCACTGAAGCTTTCTTT
>-|TRBD2|TRBJ2-3|TRBV28
CASSSVIRVSGRTDTQYF
TGTGCCAGCAGTTCCGTCATTAGGGTTAGCGGGCGCACAGATACGCAGTATTTT